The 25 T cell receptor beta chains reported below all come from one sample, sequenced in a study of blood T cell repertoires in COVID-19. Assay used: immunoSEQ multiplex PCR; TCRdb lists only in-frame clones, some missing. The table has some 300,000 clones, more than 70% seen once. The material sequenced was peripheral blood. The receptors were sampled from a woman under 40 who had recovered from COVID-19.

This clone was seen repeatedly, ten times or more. DNA of the CDR3: TGTGCCAGCAGCTTGGGCACTGCGGAGACCCAGTACTTC. It encodes CASSLGTAETQYF. The rearrangement uses TRBV11-2 and TRBJ2-5; the D is unclear. Trimming stripped 3 bases from V and 5 bases from J, with 10 bases between. Germline CDR1 reads SGHAT; CDR2 reads FQNNGV. The CDR3 spans 13 residues.

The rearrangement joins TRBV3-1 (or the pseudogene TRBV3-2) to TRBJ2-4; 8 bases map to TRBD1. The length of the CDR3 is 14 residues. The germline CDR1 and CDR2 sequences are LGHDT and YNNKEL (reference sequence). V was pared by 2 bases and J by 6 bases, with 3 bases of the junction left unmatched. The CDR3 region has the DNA TGTGCCAGCAGCCAACCCGACAGGGGAAACATTCAGTACTTC. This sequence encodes CASSQPDRGNIQYF.

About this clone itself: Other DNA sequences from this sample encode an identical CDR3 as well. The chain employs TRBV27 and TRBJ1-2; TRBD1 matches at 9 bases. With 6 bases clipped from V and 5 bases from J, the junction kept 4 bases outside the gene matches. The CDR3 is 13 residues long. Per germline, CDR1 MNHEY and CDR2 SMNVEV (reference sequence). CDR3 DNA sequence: TGTGCCAGCAGCCTGACAGGGGGGTATGGCTACACCTTC. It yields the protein CASSLTGGYGYTF.

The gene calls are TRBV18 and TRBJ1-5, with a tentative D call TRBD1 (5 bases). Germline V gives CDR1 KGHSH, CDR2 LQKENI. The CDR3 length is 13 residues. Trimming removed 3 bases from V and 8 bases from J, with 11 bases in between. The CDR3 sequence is CASSPSGGEPQHF. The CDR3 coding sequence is TGTGCCAGCTCACCGAGCGGGGGGGAGCCCCAGCATTTT.

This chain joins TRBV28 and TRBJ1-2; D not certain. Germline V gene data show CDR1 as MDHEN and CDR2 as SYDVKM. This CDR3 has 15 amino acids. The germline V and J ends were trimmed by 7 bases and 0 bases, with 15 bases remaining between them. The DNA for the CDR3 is TGTGCCAGCAACCTTCGGGGTCCCCCTAACTATGGCTACACCTTC. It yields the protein CASNLRGPPNYGYTF.

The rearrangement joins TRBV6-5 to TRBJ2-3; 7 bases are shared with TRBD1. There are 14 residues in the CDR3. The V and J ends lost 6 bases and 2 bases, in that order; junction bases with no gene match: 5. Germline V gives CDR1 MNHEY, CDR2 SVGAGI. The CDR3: CASSLDRITDTQYF. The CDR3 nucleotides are TGTGCCAGCAGCCTGGACAGGATCACAGATACGCAGTATTTT.

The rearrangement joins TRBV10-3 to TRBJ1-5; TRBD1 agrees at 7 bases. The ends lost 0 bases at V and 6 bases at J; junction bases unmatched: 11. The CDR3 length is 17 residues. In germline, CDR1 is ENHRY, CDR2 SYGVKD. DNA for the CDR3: TGTGCCATCAGTGAGTCGACGGAACAGGGGTTTGGTCAGCCCCAGCATTTT. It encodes CAISESTEQGFGQPQHF.

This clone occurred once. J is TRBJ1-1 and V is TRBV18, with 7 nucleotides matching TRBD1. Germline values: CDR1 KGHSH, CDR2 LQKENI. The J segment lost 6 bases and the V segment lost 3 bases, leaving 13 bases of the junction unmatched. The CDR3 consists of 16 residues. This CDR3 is CASSPTSAGGGPEAFF. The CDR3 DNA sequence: TGTGCCAGCTCACCTACTTCGGCAGGGGGAGGCCCTGAAGCTTTCTTT.

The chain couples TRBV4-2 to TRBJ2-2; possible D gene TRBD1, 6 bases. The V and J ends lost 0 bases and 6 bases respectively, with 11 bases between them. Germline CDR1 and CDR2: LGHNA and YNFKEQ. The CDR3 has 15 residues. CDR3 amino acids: CASSQDQGYSGELFF. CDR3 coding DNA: TGTGCCAGCAGCCAAGATCAGGGGTATTCCGGGGAGCTGTTTTTT.

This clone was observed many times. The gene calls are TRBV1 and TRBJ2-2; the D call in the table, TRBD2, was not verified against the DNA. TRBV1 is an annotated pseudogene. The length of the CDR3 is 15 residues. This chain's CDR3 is CTSSREAGQTGELFF. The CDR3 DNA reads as TGCACCAGCAGCCGAGAAGCGGGGCAGACCGGGGAGCTGTTTTTT.

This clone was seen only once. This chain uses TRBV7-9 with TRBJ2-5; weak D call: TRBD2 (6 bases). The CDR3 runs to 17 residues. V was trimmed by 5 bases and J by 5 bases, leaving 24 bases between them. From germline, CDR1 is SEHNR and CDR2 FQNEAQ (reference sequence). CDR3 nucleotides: TGTGCCAGCAGCCCCAAACTTAGGCGGGGCCTTTTCGAGACCCAGTACTTC. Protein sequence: CASSPKLRRGLFETQYF.

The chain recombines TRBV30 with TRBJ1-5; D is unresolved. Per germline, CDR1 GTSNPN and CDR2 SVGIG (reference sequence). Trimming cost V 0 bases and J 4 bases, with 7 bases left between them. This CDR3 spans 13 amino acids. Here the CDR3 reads CAWSVRVNQPQHF. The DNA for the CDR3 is TGTGCCTGGAGTGTACGGGTAAATCAGCCCCAGCATTTT.

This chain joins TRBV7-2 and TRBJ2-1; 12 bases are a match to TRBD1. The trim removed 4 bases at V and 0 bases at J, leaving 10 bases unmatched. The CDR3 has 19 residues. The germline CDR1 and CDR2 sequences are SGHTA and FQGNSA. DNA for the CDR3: TGTGCCAGCAGCTACGGGACAGGGGGCGCGGCGGGCTCCTACAATGAGCAGTTCTTC. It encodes CASSYGTGGAAGSYNEQFF.

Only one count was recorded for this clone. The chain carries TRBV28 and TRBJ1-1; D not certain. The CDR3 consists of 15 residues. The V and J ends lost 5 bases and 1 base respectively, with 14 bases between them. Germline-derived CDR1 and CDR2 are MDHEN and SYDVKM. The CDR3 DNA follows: TGTGCCAGCAGTCCTGGGAGTCCAGGGAACACTGAAGCTTTCTTT. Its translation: CASSPGSPGNTEAFF. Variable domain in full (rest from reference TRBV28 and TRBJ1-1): DVKVTQSSRYLVKRTGEKVFLECVQDMDHENMFWYRQDPGLGLRLIYFSYDVKMKEKGDIPEGYSVSREKKERFSLILESASTNQTSMYLCASSPGSPGNTEAFFGQGTRLTVV.

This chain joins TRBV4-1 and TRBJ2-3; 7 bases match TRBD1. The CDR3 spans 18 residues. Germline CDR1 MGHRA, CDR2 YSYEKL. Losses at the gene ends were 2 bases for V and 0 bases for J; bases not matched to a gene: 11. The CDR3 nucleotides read TGCGCCAGCAGCCAACCCCGGGACAGTCTGAGGAGCACAGATACGCAGTATTTT. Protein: CASSQPRDSLRSTDTQYF.

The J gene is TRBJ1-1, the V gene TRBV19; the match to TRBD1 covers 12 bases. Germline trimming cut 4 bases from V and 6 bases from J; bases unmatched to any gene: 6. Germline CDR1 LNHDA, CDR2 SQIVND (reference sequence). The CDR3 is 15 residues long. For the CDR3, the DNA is TGTGCCAGTAGTAAGGGACAGGGGGCCGCGGCTGAAGCTTTCTTT. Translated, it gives CASSKGQGAAAEAFF. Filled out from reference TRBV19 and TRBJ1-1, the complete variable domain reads DGGITQSPKYLFRKEGQNVTLSCEQNLNHDAMYWYRQDPGQGLRLIYYSQIVNDFQKGDIAEGYSVSREKKESFPLTVTSAQKNPTAFYLCASSKGQGAAAEAFFGQGTRLTVV.

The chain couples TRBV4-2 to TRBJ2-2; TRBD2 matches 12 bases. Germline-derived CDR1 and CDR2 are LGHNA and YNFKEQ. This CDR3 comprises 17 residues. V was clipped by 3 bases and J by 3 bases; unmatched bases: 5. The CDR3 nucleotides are TGTGCCAGCAGCCAGACCGCTAGCGGGGGGGACACCGGGGAGCTGTTTTTT. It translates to CASSQTASGGDTGELFF.

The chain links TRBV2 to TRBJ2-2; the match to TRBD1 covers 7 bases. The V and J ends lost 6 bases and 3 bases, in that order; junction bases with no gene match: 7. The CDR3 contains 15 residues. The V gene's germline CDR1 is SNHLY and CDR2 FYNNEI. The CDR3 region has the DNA TGTGCCAGCAGGCCGGGAACAGGGGACACCGGGGAGCTGTTTTTT. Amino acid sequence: CASRPGTGDTGELFF.

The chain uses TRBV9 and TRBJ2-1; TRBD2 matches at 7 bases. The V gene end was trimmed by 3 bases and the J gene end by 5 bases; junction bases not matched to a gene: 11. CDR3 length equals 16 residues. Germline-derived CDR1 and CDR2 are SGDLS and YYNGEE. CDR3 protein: CASSASRDYLDNEQFF. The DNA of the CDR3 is TGTGCCAGCAGCGCTTCCCGGGACTATCTTGACAATGAGCAGTTCTTC.

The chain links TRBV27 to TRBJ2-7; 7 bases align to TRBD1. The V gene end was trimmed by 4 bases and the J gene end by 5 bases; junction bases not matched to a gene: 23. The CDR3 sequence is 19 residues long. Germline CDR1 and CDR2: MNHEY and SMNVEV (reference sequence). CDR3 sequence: CASSSSTRQGEERIHEQYF. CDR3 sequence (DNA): TGTGCCAGCAGTTCATCGACCCGACAGGGTGAGGAAAGAATCCACGAGCAGTACTTC.

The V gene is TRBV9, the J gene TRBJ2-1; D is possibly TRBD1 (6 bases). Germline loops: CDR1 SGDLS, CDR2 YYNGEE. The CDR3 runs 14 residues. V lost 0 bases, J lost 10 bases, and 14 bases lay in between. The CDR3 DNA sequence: TGTGCCAGCAGCGTAGAAACAGGGTGGTGGGAGCAGTTCTTC. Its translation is CASSVETGWWEQFF.

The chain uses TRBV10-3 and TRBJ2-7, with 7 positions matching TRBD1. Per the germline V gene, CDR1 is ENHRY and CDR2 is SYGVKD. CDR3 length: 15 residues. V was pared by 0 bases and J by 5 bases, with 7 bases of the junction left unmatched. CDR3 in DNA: TGTGCCATCAGTGAGTCTGGAACAGGGGCCCACGAGCAGTACTTC. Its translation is CAISESGTGAHEQYF.

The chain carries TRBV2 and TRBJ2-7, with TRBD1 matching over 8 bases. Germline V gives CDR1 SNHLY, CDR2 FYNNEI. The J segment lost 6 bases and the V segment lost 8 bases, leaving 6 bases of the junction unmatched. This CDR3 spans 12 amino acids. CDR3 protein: CASAQQGGEQYF. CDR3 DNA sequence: TGTGCCAGCGCCCAACAGGGGGGCGAGCAGTACTTC.

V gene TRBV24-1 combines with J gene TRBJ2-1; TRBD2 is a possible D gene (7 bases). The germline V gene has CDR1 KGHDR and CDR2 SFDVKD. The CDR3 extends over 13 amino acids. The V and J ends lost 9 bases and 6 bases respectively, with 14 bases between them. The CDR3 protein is CATGRGDTNEQFF. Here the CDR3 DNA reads TGTGCCACCGGACGGGGGGACACCAATGAGCAGTTCTTC.

The CDR3 DNA reads as TGCGCCAGCAAGTGGGCGACTAATGAAAAACTGTTTTTT. Its protein product is CASKWATNEKLFF. The chain uses TRBV5-1 and TRBJ1-4; D ambiguous. The CDR3 has 13 residues. The germline V gene encodes CDR1 SGHRS and CDR2 YFSETQ. Trimming removed 6 bases at V and 2 bases at J, with 8 bases between.